The 9 T cell receptor beta chains below come from one sample, sequenced in a study of cytomegalovirus exposure and HLA in healthy donors. PCR was performed using 60 Vbeta and 13 Jbeta primers. This table comes from immunoSEQ multiplex PCR, and its TCRdb copy is limited to in-frame clones, with some not included. There are about 170,000 clones in the sample; roughly 81% occur only once, and roughly 4.9% lies in the top ten. Specimen: PBMCs. The receptors shown here come from a woman under 30 in good health and CMV-seropositive.

Comment on this clone: A read error may account for a junction end that differs from germline. At the DNA level, this CDR3 is encoded by other sequences in the same sample as well. V and J are TRBV2 and TRBJ1-2; TRBD1 matches 7 bases. This CDR3 contains 13 residues. Per germline, CDR1 SNHLY and CDR2 FYNNEI. CDR3 sequence reads: CASSGQVGYGYTF. The CDR3 DNA follows: TGTGCCAGTAGTGGACAGGTTGGCTATGGCTACACCTTC.

The V and J genes are TRBV30 and TRBJ2-1; D possibly corresponds to TRBD1 (5 bases). Germline V gene sequence: CDR1 GTSNPN, CDR2 SVGIG (reference sequence). This CDR3 contains 15 residues. Trimming left V 2 bases short and J 1 base short, with 12 bases between. In DNA, the CDR3 is TGTGCCTGGAGTCGACGACAGTCATCCTACAATGAGCAGTTCTTC. Protein product: CAWSRRQSSYNEQFF. Together with reference TRBV30 and TRBJ2-1, the CDR3 gives the full variable domain: SQTIHQWPATLVQPVGSPLSLECTVEGTSNPNLYWYRQAAGRGLQLLFYSVGIGQISSEVPQNLSASRPQDRQFILSSKKLLLSDSGFYLCAWSRRQSSYNEQFFGPGTRLTVL.

The chain uses TRBV10-1 and TRBJ1-1; no clear D. Germline values: CDR1 WNHNN, CDR2 SYGVQD (reference sequence). V lost 3 bases, J lost 1 base, and 6 bases lay in between. This CDR3 contains 13 residues. The CDR3 region has the DNA TGCGCCAGCAGTGACGCCGGGAACACTGAAGCTTTCTTT. Translating it yields CASSDAGNTEAFF.

The rearrangement joins TRBV10-3 to TRBJ1-1; TRBD1 agrees at 7 bases. V lost 10 bases, J lost 8 bases, and 7 bases stayed unmatched. There are 11 residues in the CDR3. Germline CDR1 and CDR2: ENHRY and SYGVKD. DNA of the CDR3: TGTGCCACCTCGACAGGGACAGAAGCTTTCTTT. It translates to CATSTGTEAFF.

The chain has TRBV11-2 and TRBJ2-2, with TRBD2 matching over 12 bases. The CDR3 has 17 amino acids. The germline V gene encodes CDR1 SGHAT and CDR2 FQNNGV. The V gene end was trimmed by 6 bases and the J gene end by 11 bases; junction bases not matched to a gene: 16. The CDR3, as DNA: TGTGCCAGCAGTTCAACCCCCCGGACTAGCGGGGTGTTCGAGCTGTTTTTT. This codes for CASSSTPRTSGVFELFF.

There are a few counts of this clone. The chain is built from TRBV5-1 and TRBJ1-6; maybe TRBD1 (5 bases). The V gene lost 5 bases and the J gene lost 3 bases, with 9 bases spanning the gap. CDR3 length: 14 amino acids. The germline CDR1 and CDR2 sequences are SGHRS and YFSETQ. Here the CDR3 reads CASRVGGYNSPLHF. The CDR3 DNA reads as TGCGCCAGCAGAGTGGGGGGCTATAATTCACCCCTCCACTTT.

The rearrangement uses TRBV4-3 and TRBJ2-2; D unresolved. V was cut by 0 bases and J by 1 base, with 6 bases left in between. Germline assignment: CDR1 LGHNA and CDR2 YSLEER. The CDR3 totals 15 residues. The CDR3 loop reads CASSQDYMNTGELFF. CDR3 DNA: TGCGCCAGCAGCCAAGATTACATGAACACCGGGGAGCTGTTTTTT.

The chain is built from TRBV7-9 and TRBJ1-1; D not certain. Per the germline V gene, CDR1 is SEHNR and CDR2 is FQNEAQ (reference sequence). Trimming took 0 bases from V and 1 from J, leaving 6 bases between them. The CDR3 covers 14 residues. CDR3 amino acids: CASSLASENTEAFF. CDR3 nucleotides: TGTGCCAGCAGCTTAGCTTCAGAGAACACTGAAGCTTTCTTT.

This chain links TRBV11-3 with TRBJ2-1, with a possible D match to TRBD2 (5 bases). V lost 0 bases and J lost 4, with 10 bases in between. CDR1 is SGHNT, CDR2 YENEEA, per germline. The CDR3 length is 15 residues. The CDR3 loop is CASSLDGGFYNEQFF. The DNA for the CDR3 is TGTGCCAGCAGCTTAGATGGAGGATTTTACAATGAGCAGTTCTTC.